This paragraph reports one T cell receptor beta chain. Germline-derived CDR1 and CDR2 are SGHRS and YFSETQ. V was shortened by 4 bases and J by 2 bases, with 10 bases between the two germline ends. The length of the CDR3 is 14 residues. This sample is drawn from a study of blood T cell repertoires in COVID-19. Seattle researchers signed up patients amid active infection and tracked them longitudinally. The repertoire was sequenced with immunoSEQ multiplex PCR; TCRdb's copy has only in-frame clones and lacks some. The sample carries some 200,000 clones, roughly 79% recorded once. This clonotype originated in a woman in her thirties or forties with COVID-19, enrolled during active disease. The chain joins TRBV5-1 to TRBJ2-1; D may be TRBD1 (6 bases). The sequencing sample was made of peripheral blood. In DNA form, the CDR3 reads TGCGCCAGCAGCGCAGGGGAAGCCTACAATGAGCAGTTCTTC. Its protein product is CASSAGEAYNEQFF.